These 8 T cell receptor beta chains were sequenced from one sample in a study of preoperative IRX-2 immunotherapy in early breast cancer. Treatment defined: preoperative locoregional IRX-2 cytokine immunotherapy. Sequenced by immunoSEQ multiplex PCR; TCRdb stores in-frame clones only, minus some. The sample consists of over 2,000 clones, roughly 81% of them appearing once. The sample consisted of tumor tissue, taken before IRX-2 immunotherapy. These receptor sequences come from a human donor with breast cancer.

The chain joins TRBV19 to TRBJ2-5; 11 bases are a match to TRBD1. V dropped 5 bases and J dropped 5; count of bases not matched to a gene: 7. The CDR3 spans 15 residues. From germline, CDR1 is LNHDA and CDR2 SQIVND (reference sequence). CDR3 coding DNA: TGTGCCAGTAGTTCTCGGACAGGGGGCATGGAGACCCAGTACTTC. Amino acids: CASSSRTGGMETQYF.

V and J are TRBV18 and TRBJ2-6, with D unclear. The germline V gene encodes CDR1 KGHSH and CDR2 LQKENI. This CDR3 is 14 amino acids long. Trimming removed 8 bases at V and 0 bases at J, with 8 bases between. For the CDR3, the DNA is TGTGCCAGCCCCCGGCCCTCTGGGGCCAACGTCCTGACTTTC. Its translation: CASPRPSGANVLTF.

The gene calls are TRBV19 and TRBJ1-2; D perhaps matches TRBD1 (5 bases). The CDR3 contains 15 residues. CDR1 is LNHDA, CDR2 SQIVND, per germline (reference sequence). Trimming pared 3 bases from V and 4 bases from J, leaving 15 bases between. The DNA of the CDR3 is TGTGCCAGTAGTATCCGAGGGGAGGGGCTCTATGGCTACACCTTC. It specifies CASSIRGEGLYGYTF.

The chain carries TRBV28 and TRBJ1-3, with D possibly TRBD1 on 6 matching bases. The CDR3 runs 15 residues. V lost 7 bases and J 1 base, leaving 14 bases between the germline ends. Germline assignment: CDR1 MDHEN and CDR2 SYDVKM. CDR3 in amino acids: CASTARGFSGNTIYF. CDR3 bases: TGTGCCAGCACCGCTAGGGGGTTTTCTGGAAACACCATATATTTT.

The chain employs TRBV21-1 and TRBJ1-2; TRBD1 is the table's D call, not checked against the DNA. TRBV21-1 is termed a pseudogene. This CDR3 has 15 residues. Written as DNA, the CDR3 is TGTGCCAGCAGCAAAGCGGGACAGAACAACTATGGCTACACCTTC. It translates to CASSKAGQNNYGYTF.

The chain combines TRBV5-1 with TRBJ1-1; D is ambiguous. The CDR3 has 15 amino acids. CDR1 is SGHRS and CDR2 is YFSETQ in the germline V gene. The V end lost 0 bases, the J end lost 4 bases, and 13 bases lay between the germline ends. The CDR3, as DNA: TGCGCCAGCAGCTTGGACTGGCGACAAGGCACTGAAGCTTTCTTT. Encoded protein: CASSLDWRQGTEAFF.

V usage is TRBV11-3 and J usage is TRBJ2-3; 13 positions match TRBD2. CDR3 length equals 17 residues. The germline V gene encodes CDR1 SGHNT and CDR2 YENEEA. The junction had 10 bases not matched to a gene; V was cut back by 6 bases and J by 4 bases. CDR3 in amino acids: CASRLGLAGVNADTQYF. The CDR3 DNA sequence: TGTGCCAGCAGACTTGGACTAGCGGGAGTCAACGCAGATACGCAGTATTTT.

This chain's CDR3 is CASRSREAPYEQYF. DNA for the CDR3: TGTGCCAGTCGAAGCAGGGAGGCACCTTACGAGCAGTACTTC. The chain couples TRBV19 to TRBJ2-7; TRBD2 is a possible D gene (6 bases). V gave up 8 bases and J gave up 4 bases, with 18 bases separating them. CDR3 length equals 14 residues. Germline lookup yields CDR1 LNHDA and CDR2 SQIVND (reference sequence).